This TCR beta chain was captured in a study of CD4 T cells in relation to SARS-CoV-2 and coronaviruses. Overall study: The HLA restriction of the shared crossreactive spike epitopes was mapped.

Unexposed donor CD4+ T cells date from 2011-2018, before the COVID-19 pandemic. Isolation of CD4+ T cells took place after about 10 days in culture. Unexposed-donor CD4+ T cells were probed with SARS-CoV-2 S/N and four cold-coronavirus spikes, cells permitting. Profiled with immunoSEQ multiplex PCR; TCRdb holds only in-frame clones, not every one. Found here are roughly 24,000 clones, 65% to 80% of them singletons; the top ten hold 9.5% to 15%. Trimming cost V 4 bases and J 2 bases; bases outside gene matches: 3. The germline CDR1 and CDR2 sequences are LNHDA and SQIVND (reference sequence). This CDR3 is 17 amino acids long. In the case of this clone: Its antigen is still unknown.

The sample was CD4+ T cells from PBMCs, cultured in vitro. This receptor was taken from a human donor in good health. The gene calls are TRBV19 and TRBJ2-3, with 16 bases matching TRBD2. CDR3: CASSKGLAGGSTDTQYF. CDR3 bases: TGTGCCAGTAGTAAGGGACTAGCGGGAGGGTCCACAGATACGCAGTATTTT.